This T cell receptor (beta chain) derives from a study of shared clonotypes between healthy human individuals. General study points: Lower generation probabilities were found for non-shared clonotypes than for those shared by all four donors. Only blood samples were collected, and tissue repertoires likely differ. Memory subsets generally showed lower estimated richness than naive subsets.

Per germline, CDR1 MDHEN and CDR2 SYDVKM. The CDR3 length is 14 residues. V lost 3 bases and J lost 7, with 12 bases in between. The protocol was immunoSEQ multiplex PCR, while the TCRdb copy is restricted to in-frame clones and leaves out a portion. Altogether 2 million to 3 million clones are present, approximately 94% being singletons, with the ten largest covering around 0.37%. On this clone itself: Its matching antigen is unknown.

Source material: naive CD4+ T cells from PBMCs. Subset meaning: CD45RA+ positively selected. This rearrangement joins TRBV28 to TRBJ1-4, with D unresolved. The clonotype comes from a man between 18 and 29 years old in good health. Some clones in this sample may be carry-over from other donors' samples. The CDR3 here is CASSFGHPGEKLFF. The CDR3 bases are TGTGCCAGCAGTTTTGGCCACCCGGGTGAAAAACTGTTTTTT.